Following are 4 T cell receptor beta chains from one sample sequenced in a study of identifying expanded T cells in peripheral blood. Repertoires were generated with immunoSEQ multiplex PCR, while TCRdb's copy carries only in-frame clones and drops some. The data show 75,000 to 95,000 clones, with roughly 84% seen just once and around 4.5% held by the top ten. The specimen sequenced was blood. The receptors derive from a person aged 18-70 years in good health.

This clone was detected a few times. The V gene is TRBV27, the J gene TRBJ1-5; the D is unclear. The CDR3 has 13 amino acids. CDR1 and CDR2 (germline): MNHEY, SMNVEV (reference sequence). Trimming cost V 2 bases and J 8 bases, with 10 bases left between them. The CDR3 DNA sequence: TGTGCCAGCAGTTTAGGGCCCGGGGAGCCCCAGCATTTT. It specifies CASSLGPGEPQHF.

This clone showed up just once. The chain employs TRBV2 and TRBJ1-2, with 7 bases identical to TRBD1. The CDR3 has 15 residues. V trimming: 8 bases; J trimming: 0 bases; junction bases outside the gene matches: 9. The germline V gene encodes CDR1 SNHLY and CDR2 FYNNEI. CDR3 in DNA: TGTGCCAGCGTAATGGACAGGAGAACTAACTATGGCTACACCTTC. This sequence encodes CASVMDRRTNYGYTF. Full variable domain (remainder filled in from reference TRBV2 and TRBJ1-2): EPEVTQTPSHQVTQMGQEVILRCVPISNHLYFYWYRQILGQKVEFLVSFYNNEISEKSEIFDDQFSVERPDGSNFTLKIRSTKLEDSAMYFCASVMDRRTNYGYTFGSGTRLTVV.

The J gene is TRBJ1-2, the V gene TRBV4-1; 11 bases align to TRBD1. V dropped 5 bases and J dropped 8; count of bases not matched to a gene: 10. The germline V gene encodes CDR1 MGHRA and CDR2 YSYEKL. The CDR3 runs 15 residues. CDR3 coding DNA: TGCGCCAGCAGCTTGTTCCGGACAGGGGGCGAAGGCTACACCTTC. It specifies CASSLFRTGGEGYTF.

The chain employs TRBV2 and TRBJ1-3; D is unresolved. There are 14 residues in the CDR3. V lost 6 bases and J 0 bases, leaving 9 bases between the germline ends. CDR1 and CDR2 from the germline V gene are SNHLY and FYNNEI. The CDR3 spells CASRYRLSGNTIYF. CDR3 DNA: TGTGCCAGCAGGTACAGACTCTCTGGAAACACCATATATTTT.